This record concerns one T cell receptor (beta chain) sequence. TCRdb keeps only in-frame clones here, not all; method: immunoSEQ multiplex PCR. The data show approximately 100,000 clones, around 90% seen once. This sample was taken from a study of OX40 agonist ivuxolimab in advanced cancers. The investigators sampled blood at baseline, at cycle 4 day 1, and at cycle 7 day 1. The CDR3 runs 14 residues. Trimming removed 4 bases from V and 8 bases from J, with 17 bases in between. The germline gives CDR1 SGHTA, CDR2 FQGNSA. The source is an adult with an advanced solid tumor such as melanoma, head and neck, liver or kidney cancer. The sample consisted of CD4+ or CD8+ T cells sorted from blood, taken in a trial of the OX40 agonist ivuxolimab. V gene TRBV7-2 combines with J gene TRBJ1-2, with D tentatively TRBD1 (5 bases). The CDR3 DNA sequence: TGTGCCAGCAGCTCTCCCGGGACCGATCACGGCTACACCTTC. Encoded protein: CASSSPGTDHGYTF.